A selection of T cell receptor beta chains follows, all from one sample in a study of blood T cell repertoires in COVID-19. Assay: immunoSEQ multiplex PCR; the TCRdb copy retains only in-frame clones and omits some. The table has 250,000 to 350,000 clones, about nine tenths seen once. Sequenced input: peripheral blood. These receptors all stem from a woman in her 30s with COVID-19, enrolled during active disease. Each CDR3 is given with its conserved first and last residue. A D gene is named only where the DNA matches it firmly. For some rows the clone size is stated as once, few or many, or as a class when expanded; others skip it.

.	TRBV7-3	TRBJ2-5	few	TGTGCCAGCAGCCCTGGGGGACTTCAAGAGACCCAGTACTTC	CASSPGGLQETQYF
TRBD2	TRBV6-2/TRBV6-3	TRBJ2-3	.	TGTGCCAGCAGTTTGGGACTAGCGGTTACTAGCACAGATACGCAGTATTTT	CASSLGLAVTSTDTQYF
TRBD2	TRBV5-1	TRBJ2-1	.	TGCGCCAGCAGGCGAACTAGCGGGAGCTCCTACAATGAGCAGTTCTTC	CASRRTSGSSYNEQFF
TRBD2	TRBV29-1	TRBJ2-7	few	TGCAGCGTTGTGCCTAGCGGGCTCTACGAGCAGTACTTC	CSVVPSGLYEQYF
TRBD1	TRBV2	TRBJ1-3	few	TGTGCCAGCAGTCGGCCCACAGGGGGCTCTGGAAACACCATATATTTT	CASSRPTGGSGNTIYF
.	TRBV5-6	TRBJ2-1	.	TGTGCCAGCAGCAGGACAGAACTAGTCCCGTTCTTC	CASSRTELVPFF
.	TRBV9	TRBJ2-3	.	TGTGCCAGCTCAGGATCTCGTGGCACAGATACGCAGTATTTT	CASSGSRGTDTQYF
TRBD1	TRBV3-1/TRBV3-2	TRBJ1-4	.	TGTGCCAGCAGCCAAGACGTGACAGGGAGAGAAAAACTGTTTTTT	CASSQDVTGREKLFF
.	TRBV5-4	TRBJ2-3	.	TGTGCCAGCAGCTTGGCCGCAGATACGCAGTATTTT	CASSLAADTQYF
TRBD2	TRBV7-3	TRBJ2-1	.	TGTGCCAGCAGCTTAATTGGCTTGGGTGACACTAGCGGATCCTACAATGAGCAGTTCTTC	CASSLIGLGDTSGSYNEQFF
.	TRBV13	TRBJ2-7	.	TGTGCCAGCAGCTTAGGCGCGGGACAGAACTCCTACGAGCAGTACTTC	CASSLGAGQNSYEQYF
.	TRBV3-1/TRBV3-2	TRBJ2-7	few	TGTGCCAGCAGCCTCAAGCAGCGGCTCTCCTACGAGCAGTACTTC	CASSLKQRLSYEQYF
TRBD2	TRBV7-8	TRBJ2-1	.	TGTGCCAGCAGCCCCACAGTCAGGACTAGCCCGTGGGAGCAGTTCTTC	CASSPTVRTSPWEQFF
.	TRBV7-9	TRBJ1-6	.	TGTGCCAGCAGCCCGGACACGTATAATTCACCCCTCCACTTT	CASSPDTYNSPLHF
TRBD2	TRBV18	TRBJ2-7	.	TGTGCCAGCTCACCACGACTAGCGGGAGTTGGCGAGCAGTACTTC	CASSPRLAGVGEQYF